This is a list of T cell receptor beta chains from one sample in a study of T cell responses to AZD1222 COVID-19 vaccine. The data were produced by immunoSEQ multiplex PCR, yet TCRdb's version contains in-frame clones alone and is incomplete. The profile shows roughly 150,000 clones, 80% to 95% of them singletons. This specimen was peripheral blood, taken on day 0 of AZD1222 vaccination. These TCRs come from an adult in good health. Both conserved end residues are part of each CDR3. The order of the fields is CDR3 protein, CDR3 DNA, D gene, V gene, J gene, clone size. A D gene is named only where the DNA matches it firmly. Clone sizes are given selectively: once, few, many, or a class where the clone is expanded.

CDR3: CASTNLGVETQYF
DNA: TGTGCCAGCACCAATTTAGGGGTAGAGACCCAGTACTTC
D: .
V: TRBV12-3/TRBV12-4
J: TRBJ2-5
size: once

CDR3: CASSLTGKPLNSPLHF
DNA: TGTGCCAGCAGCCTAACAGGGAAGCCGTTAAATTCACCCCTCCACTTT
D: .
V: TRBV3-1/TRBV3-2
J: TRBJ1-6
size: few

CDR3: CASSQGYPGRETQYF
DNA: TGTGCCAGCAGCCAAGGGTATCCGGGGCGAGAGACCCAGTACTTC
D: .
V: TRBV14
J: TRBJ2-5
size: .

CDR3: CAISESTGGALDTQYF
DNA: TGTGCCATCAGTGAGTCTACCGGGGGGGCCCTAGATACGCAGTATTTT
D: TRBD2
V: TRBV10-3
J: TRBJ2-3
size: .

CDR3: CASSPLGATEAFF
DNA: TGCGCCAGCAGCCCGCTGGGAGCCACTGAAGCTTTCTTT
D: .
V: TRBV4-1
J: TRBJ1-1
size: .

CDR3: CASSLTGAEETDGYTF
DNA: TGTGCCAGCAGCTTGACAGGGGCCGAAGAAACGGATGGCTACACCTTC
D: TRBD1
V: TRBV5-4
J: TRBJ1-2
size: .

CDR3: CASSRSHATNEKLFF
DNA: TGTGCCAGCAGCCGCTCACACGCAACTAATGAAAAACTGTTTTTT
D: .
V: TRBV5-4
J: TRBJ1-4
size: once

CDR3: CASSRLGDQTLSGANVLTF
DNA: TGCGCCAGCAGCCGCCTCGGCGACCAAACGCTCTCTGGGGCCAACGTCCTGACTTTC
D: .
V: TRBV5-1
J: TRBJ2-6
size: .

CDR3: CASSFRTVREQFF
DNA: TGTGCCAGCAGCTTCAGGACTGTTCGTGAGCAGTTCTTC
D: .
V: TRBV7-8
J: TRBJ2-1
size: .

CDR3: CASSYGSETGLVGYTF
DNA: TGTGCCAGCAGTTACGGTTCGGAGACAGGGTTGGTCGGCTACACCTTC
D: TRBD1
V: TRBV6-5
J: TRBJ1-2
size: once

CDR3: CASSVYSGGTNYGYTF
DNA: TGCGCCAGCAGCGTTTACAGTGGGGGAACAAACTATGGCTACACCTTC
D: .
V: TRBV5-1
J: TRBJ1-2
size: .

CDR3: CASSSHRGGNQPQHF
DNA: TGTGCCAGCAGCTCTCACAGGGGCGGCAATCAGCCCCAGCATTTT
D: TRBD1
V: TRBV7-2
J: TRBJ1-5
size: .